A single sample is the source of the 7 T cell receptor beta chains below, sequenced in a study of control samples from healthy donors and cancer patients. The assay was immunoSEQ multiplex PCR, and TCRdb's table has in-frame clones only and misses some. The table lists over 150,000 clones, just under 95% of them singletons. The specimen was blood. These receptors were taken from a man aged 35-49 years in good health.

This chain uses TRBV5-1 with TRBJ2-7; D call uncertain. The CDR3 runs 14 residues. CDR1 is SGHRS, CDR2 YFSETQ, per germline. V was cut by 0 bases and J by 3 bases, with 10 bases left in between. Here the CDR3 reads CASSLEDTDYEQYF. The CDR3 bases are TGCGCCAGCAGCTTGGAGGATACCGACTACGAGCAGTACTTC.

This chain links TRBV19 with TRBJ2-7; D might be TRBD1 or TRBD2, each matching 5 bases. Trimming removed 6 bases from V and 4 bases from J, with 13 bases in between. Germline V CDR1 and CDR2: LNHDA, SQIVND (reference sequence). CDR3 length equals 13 residues. The chain's CDR3 is CASSQGDGYEQYF. In DNA form, the CDR3 reads TGTGCCAGTAGCCAAGGGGACGGTTACGAGCAGTACTTC.

The chain has TRBV3-1 (or the pseudogene TRBV3-2) and TRBJ2-7; D call uncertain. The J call may be in error: the DNA end matches TRBJ2-5 better. The germline V gene encodes CDR1 LGHDT and CDR2 YNNKEL (reference sequence). The CDR3 contains 16 residues. CDR3 protein: CASSHRVRSHQETQYF. CDR3 in DNA: TGTGCCAGCAGCCATCGTGTCCGGTCCCACCAAGAGACCCAGTACTTC.

The chain couples TRBV11-2 to TRBJ2-7, with D possibly being TRBD2 (5 bases). Germline lookup yields CDR1 SGHAT and CDR2 FQNNGV. This CDR3 comprises 14 residues. Trimming took off 0 bases at V and 7 bases at J, with 13 bases between the two ends. In DNA form, the CDR3 reads TGTGCCAGCAGCTTAGATGGTCGGGGTATAGAGCAGTACTTC. Residues: CASSLDGRGIEQYF.

This chain links TRBV4-2 with TRBJ2-7; D is undetermined. Germline V gene sequence: CDR1 LGHNA, CDR2 YNFKEQ. CDR3 length: 14 amino acids. Deletions cut 0 bases from V and 1 base from J, with 7 bases between. The CDR3: CASSQDRQSYEQYF. CDR3 nucleotides: TGTGCCAGCAGCCAAGATAGGCAGTCCTACGAGCAGTACTTC.

The rearrangement uses TRBV12-3 or TRBV12-4 and TRBJ1-2; D is uncertain. Trimming cost V 1 base and J 10 bases, with 7 bases left between them. The CDR3 has 11 amino acids. The CDR3 DNA reads TGTGCCAGCAGTTTAGGGCCTTACTACACCTTC. Protein product: CASSLGPYYTF.

The chain couples TRBV7-9 to TRBJ1-1, with D maybe TRBD1 (5 bases). Germline loops: CDR1 SEHNR, CDR2 FQNEAQ (reference sequence). The CDR3 consists of 16 residues. Between the trimmed V and J ends, which lost 5 bases and 1 base, there was a span of 17 bases. This CDR3 is CASSPRPQGRNTEAFF. CDR3 sequence (DNA): TGTGCCAGCAGCCCCCGTCCGCAGGGAAGGAACACTGAAGCTTTCTTT.